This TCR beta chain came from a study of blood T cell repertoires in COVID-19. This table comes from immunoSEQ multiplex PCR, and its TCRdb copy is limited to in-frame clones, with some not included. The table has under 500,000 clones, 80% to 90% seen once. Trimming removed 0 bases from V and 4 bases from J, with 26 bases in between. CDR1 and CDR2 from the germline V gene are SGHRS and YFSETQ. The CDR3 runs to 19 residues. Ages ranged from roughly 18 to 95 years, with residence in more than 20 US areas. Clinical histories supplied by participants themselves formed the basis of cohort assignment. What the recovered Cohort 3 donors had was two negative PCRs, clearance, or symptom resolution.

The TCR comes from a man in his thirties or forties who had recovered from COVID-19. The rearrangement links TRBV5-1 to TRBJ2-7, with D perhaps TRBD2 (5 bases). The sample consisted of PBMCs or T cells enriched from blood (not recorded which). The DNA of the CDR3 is TGCGCCAGCAGCTTGGGTTTTCGGCGGGCCCCCAATGTAGAATACGAGCAGTACTTC. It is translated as CASSLGFRRAPNVEYEQYF.